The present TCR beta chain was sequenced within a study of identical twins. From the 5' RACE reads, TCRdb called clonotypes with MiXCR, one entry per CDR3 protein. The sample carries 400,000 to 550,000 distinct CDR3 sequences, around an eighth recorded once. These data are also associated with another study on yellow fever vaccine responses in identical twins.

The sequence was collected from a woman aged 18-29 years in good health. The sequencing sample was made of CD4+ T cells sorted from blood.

CDR3 region: CASSHRDLPNIQYF. CDR3 sequence (DNA): TGTGCCAGCAGCCACCGGGACTTACCAAACATTCAGTACTTC. The rearrangement joins TRBV3-1 to TRBJ2-4; D possibly corresponds to TRBD2 (6 bases). The CDR3 is made up of 14 amino acids. Germline-derived CDR1 and CDR2 are LGHDT and YNNKEL (reference sequence). V was trimmed by 3 bases and J by 6 bases, leaving 12 bases between them.